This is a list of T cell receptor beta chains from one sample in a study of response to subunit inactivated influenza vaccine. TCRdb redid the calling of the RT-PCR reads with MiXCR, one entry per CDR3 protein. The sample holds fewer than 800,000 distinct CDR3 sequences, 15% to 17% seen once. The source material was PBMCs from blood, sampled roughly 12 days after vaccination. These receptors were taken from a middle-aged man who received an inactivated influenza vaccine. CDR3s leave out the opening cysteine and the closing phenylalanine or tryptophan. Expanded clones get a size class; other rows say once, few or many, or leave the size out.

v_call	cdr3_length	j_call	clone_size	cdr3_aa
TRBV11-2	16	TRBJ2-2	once	ASSKLAGGRRLTGELF
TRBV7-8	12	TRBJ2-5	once	ASSSTGTRETQY
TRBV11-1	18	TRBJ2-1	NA	ASSLARFFDGGGRDNEQF
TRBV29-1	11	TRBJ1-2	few	SVGAWREGGYT
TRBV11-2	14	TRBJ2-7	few	ASSFIRGQGAYEQY
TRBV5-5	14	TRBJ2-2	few	ASSLEGGGNTGELF
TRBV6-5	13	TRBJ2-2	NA	ASSNPGENTGELF
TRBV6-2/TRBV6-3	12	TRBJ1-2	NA	ASSYLGQRHGYT
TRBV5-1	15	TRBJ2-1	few	ASSWLGLAGPNNEQF
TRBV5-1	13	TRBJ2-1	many	ASSLVAGFYNEQF
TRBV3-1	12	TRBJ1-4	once	ASSTTGTNEKLF
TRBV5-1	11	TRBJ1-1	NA	ASSLAVDTEAF
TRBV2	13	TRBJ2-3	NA	ASSLLAGVRDTQY
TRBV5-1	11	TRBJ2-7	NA	ASSSDGAYEQY
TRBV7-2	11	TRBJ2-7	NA	ASSLVDTYEQY
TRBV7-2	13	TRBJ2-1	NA	ASSLKLAPNNEQF
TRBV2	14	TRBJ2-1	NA	ASSDPPGGSYNEQF
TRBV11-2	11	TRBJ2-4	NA	ASSLDRENIQY
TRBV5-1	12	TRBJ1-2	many	ASSLGDSLGGYT
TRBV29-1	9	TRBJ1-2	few	SVGGQGGYT
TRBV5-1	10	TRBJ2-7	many	ASRDRSYEQY
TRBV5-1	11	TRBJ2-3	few	ASSLDAEDTQY
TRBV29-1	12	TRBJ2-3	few	SVEATGVGDTQY
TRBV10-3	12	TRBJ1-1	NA	AISEPTLNTEAF
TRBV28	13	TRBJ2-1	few	ASTFGRSQEGEQF
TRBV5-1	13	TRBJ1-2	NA	ASSLTPTDFYGYT
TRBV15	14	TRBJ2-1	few	ATSARLAYSYNEQF
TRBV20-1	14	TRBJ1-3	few	SATKGGSHSGNTIY
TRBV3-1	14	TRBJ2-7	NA	ASSQDVRSYSYEQY
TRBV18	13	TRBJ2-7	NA	ASSLLDPILSEQY
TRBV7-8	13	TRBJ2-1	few	ASSSFLGSYNEQF
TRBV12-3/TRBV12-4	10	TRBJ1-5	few	ASSFSSQPQH
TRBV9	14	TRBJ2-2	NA	ASSVAARSDAGELF
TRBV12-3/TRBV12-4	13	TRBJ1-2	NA	ASSLPRQGKNGYT
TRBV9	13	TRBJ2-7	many	ASSVGVLPVDEQY
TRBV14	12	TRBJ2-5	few	ASSQGVGEETQY
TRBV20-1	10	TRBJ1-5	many	SARAGDQPQH
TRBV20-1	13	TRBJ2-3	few	SARDRISGSDTQY
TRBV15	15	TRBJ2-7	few	ATSLNPGTAVSYEQY
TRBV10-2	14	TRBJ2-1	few	ASSKLAGGPVNEQF
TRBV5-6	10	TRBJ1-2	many	ASSAGNYGYT
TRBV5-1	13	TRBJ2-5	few	ASSLEQGGRKTQY
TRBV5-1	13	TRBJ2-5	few	ASSLAGPLLATQY
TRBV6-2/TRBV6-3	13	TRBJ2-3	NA	ASSSLSGGADTQY
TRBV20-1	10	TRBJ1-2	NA	SASLQNYGYT
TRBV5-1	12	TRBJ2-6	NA	ASSYRSGANVLT
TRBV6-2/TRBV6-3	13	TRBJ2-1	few	ASSRGLASLGEQF
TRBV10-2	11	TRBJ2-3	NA	ASIETWGDTQY
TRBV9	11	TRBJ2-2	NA	ASSGRGVGELF
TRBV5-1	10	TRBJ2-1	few	ASSLMGLGLV
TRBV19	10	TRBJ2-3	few	ASSPRAGTQY
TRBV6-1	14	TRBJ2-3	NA	ASGDLGGPLADTQY
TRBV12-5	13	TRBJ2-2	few	ASGPGSANTGELF
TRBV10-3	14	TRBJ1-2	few	AITRFGVDANYGYT
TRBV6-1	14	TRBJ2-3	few	ASSELFGQSTDTQY
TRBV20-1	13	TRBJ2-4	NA	SARRGGQGKNIQY
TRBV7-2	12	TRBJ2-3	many	ASSLATSTDTQY
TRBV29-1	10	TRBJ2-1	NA	SVEADFSEQF
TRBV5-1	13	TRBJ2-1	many	ASSLLQGAGNEQF
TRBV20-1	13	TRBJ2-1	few	SARVPSGIYNEQF